What follows describes a single TCR beta chain. Its target is unknown. The data originate from a study of T-cell memory formation after mild COVID-19. CDR1 is GTSNPN, CDR2 SVGIG, per germline (reference sequence). V gave up 5 bases and J gave up 5 bases; unmatched junction bases: 3. The CDR3 is 12 amino acids. General study points: Clones shrinking between day 15 and 85 showed a balanced CD4/CD8 split, and those that grew later tilted toward CD4+.

One entry per CDR3 protein results from TCRdb running MiXCR on the 5' RACE reads. The repertoire consists of 80,000 to 90,000 distinct CDR3 sequences, with about 23% occurring once and the leading ten covering roughly 40%. The chain joins TRBV30 to TRBJ2-1; 7 positions match TRBD2. Input material: PBMCs or a T cell subset sorted from them (not recorded which). The receptor was isolated from a man between 18 and 35 years old who had mild COVID-19 (a few samples of this study predate the infection). Cell type and time point are not known. The CDR3 sequence is CAWSGRDNEQFF. CDR3 DNA: TGTGCCTGGTCGGGGAGGGACAATGAGCAGTTCTTC.